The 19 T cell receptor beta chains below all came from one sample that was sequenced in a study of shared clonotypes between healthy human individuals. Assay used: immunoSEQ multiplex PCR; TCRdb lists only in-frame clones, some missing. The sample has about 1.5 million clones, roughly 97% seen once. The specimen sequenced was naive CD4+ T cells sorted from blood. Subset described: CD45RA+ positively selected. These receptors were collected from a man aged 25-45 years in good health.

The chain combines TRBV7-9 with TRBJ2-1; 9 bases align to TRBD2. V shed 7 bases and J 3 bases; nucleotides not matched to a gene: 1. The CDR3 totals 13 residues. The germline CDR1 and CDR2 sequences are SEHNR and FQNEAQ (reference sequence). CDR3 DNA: TGTGCCAGCATAGCGGGAGTCTACAATGAGCAGTTCTTC. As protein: CASIAGVYNEQFF.

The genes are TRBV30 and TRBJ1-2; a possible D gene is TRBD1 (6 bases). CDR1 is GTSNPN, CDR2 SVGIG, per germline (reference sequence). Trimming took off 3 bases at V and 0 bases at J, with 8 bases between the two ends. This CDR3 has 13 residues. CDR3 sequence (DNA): TGTGCCTGGAGGGACAGTGCTAACTATGGCTACACCTTC. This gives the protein CAWRDSANYGYTF.

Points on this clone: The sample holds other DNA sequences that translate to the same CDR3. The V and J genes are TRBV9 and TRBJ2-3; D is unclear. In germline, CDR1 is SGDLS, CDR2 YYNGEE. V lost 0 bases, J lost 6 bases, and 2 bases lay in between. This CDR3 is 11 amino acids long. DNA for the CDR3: TGTGCCAGCAGCGTAGAGGATACGCAGTATTTT. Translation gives CASSVEDTQYF. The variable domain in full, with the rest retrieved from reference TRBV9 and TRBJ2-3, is DSGVTQTPKHLITATGQRVTLRCSPRSGDLSVYWYQQSLDQGLQFLIQYYNGEERAKGNILERFSAQQFPDLHSELNLSSLELGDSALYFCASSVEDTQYFGPGTRLTVL.

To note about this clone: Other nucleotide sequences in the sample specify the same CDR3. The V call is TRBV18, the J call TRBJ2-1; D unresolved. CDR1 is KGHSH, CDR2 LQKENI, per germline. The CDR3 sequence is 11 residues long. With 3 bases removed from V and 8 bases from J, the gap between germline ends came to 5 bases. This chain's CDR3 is CASSPKDEQFF. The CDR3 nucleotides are TGTGCCAGCTCACCCAAAGATGAGCAGTTCTTC.

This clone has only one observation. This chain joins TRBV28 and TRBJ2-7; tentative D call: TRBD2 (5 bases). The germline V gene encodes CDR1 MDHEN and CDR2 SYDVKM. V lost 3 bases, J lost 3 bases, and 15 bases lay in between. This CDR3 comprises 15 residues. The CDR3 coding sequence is TGTGCCAGCAGTTTTAGAGGGCAGGTCGGCTACGAGCAGTACTTC. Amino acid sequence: CASSFRGQVGYEQYF.

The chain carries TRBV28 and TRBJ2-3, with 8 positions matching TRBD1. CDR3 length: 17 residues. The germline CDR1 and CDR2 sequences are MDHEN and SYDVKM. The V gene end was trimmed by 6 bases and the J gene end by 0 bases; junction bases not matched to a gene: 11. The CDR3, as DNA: TGTGCCAGCAGATCCGGACAGGGCACGTATAGCACAGATACGCAGTATTTT. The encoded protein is CASRSGQGTYSTDTQYF.

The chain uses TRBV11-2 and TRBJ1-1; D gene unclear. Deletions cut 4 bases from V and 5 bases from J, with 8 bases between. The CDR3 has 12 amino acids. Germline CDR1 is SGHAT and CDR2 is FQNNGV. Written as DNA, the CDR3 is TGTGCCAGCAGCTCAGTGATGACTGAAGCTTTCTTT. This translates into CASSSVMTEAFF.

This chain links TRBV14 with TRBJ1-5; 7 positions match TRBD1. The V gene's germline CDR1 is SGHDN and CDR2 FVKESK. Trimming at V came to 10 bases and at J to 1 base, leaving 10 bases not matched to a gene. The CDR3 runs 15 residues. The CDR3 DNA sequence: TGTGCCACCCACACTGGGACAGCCAGCAATCAGCCCCAGCATTTT. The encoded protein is CATHTGTASNQPQHF.

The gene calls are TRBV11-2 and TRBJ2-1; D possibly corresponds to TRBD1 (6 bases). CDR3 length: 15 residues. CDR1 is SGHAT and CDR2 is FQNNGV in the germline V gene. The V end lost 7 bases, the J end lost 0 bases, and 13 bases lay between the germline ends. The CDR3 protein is CASTYGQSSYNEQFF. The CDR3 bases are TGTGCCAGCACCTACGGACAGAGCTCCTACAATGAGCAGTTCTTC.

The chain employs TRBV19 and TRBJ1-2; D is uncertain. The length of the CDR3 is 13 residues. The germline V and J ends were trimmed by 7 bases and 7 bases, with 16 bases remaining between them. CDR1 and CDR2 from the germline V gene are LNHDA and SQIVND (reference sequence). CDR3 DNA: TGTGCCAGTACCCCGGTGGGTGGGGTTGGCTACACCTTC. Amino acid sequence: CASTPVGGVGYTF. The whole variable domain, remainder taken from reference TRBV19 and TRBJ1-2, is DGGITQSPKYLFRKEGQNVTLSCEQNLNHDAMYWYRQDPGQGLRLIYYSQIVNDFQKGDIAEGYSVSREKKESFPLTVTSAQKNPTAFYLCASTPVGGVGYTFGSGTRLTVV.

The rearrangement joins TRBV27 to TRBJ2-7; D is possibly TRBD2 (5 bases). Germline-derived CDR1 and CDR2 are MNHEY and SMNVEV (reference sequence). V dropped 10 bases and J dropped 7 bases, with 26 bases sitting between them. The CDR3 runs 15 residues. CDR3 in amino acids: CATHRVRAGVREQYF. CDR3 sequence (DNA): TGTGCCACCCACCGGGTGAGGGCGGGCGTGCGGGAGCAGTACTTC.

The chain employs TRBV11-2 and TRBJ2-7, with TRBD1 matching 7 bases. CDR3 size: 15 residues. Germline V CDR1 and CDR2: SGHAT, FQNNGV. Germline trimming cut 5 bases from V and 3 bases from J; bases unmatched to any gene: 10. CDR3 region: CASSVSGTAYYEQYF. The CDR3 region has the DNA TGTGCCAGCAGCGTATCCGGGACAGCCTACTACGAGCAGTACTTC.

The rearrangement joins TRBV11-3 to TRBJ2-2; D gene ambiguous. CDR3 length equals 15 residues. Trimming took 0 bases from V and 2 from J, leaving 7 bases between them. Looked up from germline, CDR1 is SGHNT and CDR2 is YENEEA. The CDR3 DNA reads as TGTGCCAGCAGCTTAGATGACGTAAACACCGGGGAGCTGTTTTTT. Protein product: CASSLDDVNTGELFF.

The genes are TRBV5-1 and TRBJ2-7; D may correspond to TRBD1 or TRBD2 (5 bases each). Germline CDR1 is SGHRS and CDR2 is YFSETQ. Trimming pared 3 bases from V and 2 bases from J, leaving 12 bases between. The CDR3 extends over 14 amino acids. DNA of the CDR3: TGCGCCAGCAGCTCCGAGGGGCGCGCCTACGAGCAGTACTTC. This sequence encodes CASSSEGRAYEQYF.

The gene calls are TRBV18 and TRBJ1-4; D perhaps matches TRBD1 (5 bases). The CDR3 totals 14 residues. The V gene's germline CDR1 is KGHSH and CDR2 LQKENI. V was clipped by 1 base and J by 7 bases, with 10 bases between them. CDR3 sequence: CASSPRRVGEKLFF. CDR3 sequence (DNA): TGTGCCAGCTCACCACGCAGGGTTGGTGAAAAACTGTTTTTT.

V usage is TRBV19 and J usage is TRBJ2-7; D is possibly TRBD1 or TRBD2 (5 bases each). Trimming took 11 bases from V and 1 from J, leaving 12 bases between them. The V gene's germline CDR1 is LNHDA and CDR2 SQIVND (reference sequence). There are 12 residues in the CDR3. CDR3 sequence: CAAGAHSYEQYF. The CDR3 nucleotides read TGTGCCGCCGGGGCCCATTCCTACGAGCAGTACTTC.

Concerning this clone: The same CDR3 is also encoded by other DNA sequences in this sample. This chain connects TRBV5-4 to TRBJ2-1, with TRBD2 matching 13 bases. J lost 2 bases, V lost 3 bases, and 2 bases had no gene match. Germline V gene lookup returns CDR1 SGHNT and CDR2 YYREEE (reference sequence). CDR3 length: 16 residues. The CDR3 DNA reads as TGTGCCAGCAGCTCGGGACTAGCGGGACCCTACAATGAGCAGTTCTTC. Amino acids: CASSSGLAGPYNEQFF.

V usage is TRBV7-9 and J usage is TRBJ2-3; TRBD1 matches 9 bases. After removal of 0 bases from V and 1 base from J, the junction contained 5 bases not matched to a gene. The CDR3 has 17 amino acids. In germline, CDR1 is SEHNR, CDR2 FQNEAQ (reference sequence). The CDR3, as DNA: TGTGCCAGCAGCTTAGCAGGACAGGGGCGGGGCACAGATACGCAGTATTTT. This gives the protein CASSLAGQGRGTDTQYF.

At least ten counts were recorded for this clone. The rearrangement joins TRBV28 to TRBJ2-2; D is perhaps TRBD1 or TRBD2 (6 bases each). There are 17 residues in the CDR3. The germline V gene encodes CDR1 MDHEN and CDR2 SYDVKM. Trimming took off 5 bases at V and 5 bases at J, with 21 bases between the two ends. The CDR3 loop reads CASSLPGAQTGTGELFF. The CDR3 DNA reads TGTGCCAGCAGTCTTCCGGGGGCCCAGACGGGAACCGGGGAGCTGTTTTTT.